The 10 T cell receptor beta chains below all came from one sample that was sequenced in a study of blood T cell repertoires in COVID-19 (dated by TCRdb to between 2020 and 2021). Libraries were made using the immunoSEQ multiplex PCR assay. This is the immuneACCESS table as TCRdb keeps it, with only in-frame sequences that have V and J called. A part of the clones is gone; compared with another copy, unresolved V genes explain less than half, and the rest is unexplained. The sample table contains approximately 330,000 clones; only one count was recorded for roughly 90% of them. The ten largest clonotypes hold 9.9% of the sample. Sequencing was performed on peripheral blood. The source of these receptors is a man aged 30-40 years with COVID-19, enrolled during active disease.

The CDR3 loop is CASSFHDRNTEAFF. CDR3 sequence (DNA): TGTGCCAGCAGCTTCCATGACAGGAACACTGAAGCTTTCTTT. The V and J genes are TRBV7-8 and TRBJ1-1; a weak D match, TRBD1 (5 bases). The CDR3 is 14 residues long. Trimming took off 3 bases at V and 1 base at J, with 9 bases between the two ends. Germline CDR1 SGHVS, CDR2 FQNEAQ. Together with reference TRBV7-8 and TRBJ1-1, the CDR3 gives the full variable domain: GAGVSQSPRYKVAKRGQDVALRCDPISGHVSLFWYQQALGQGPEFLTYFQNEAQLDKSGLPSDRFFAERPEGSVSTLKIQRTQQEDSAVYLCASSFHDRNTEAFFGQGTRLTVV.

V is TRBV5-4 and J is TRBJ2-7; a weak D match, TRBD2 (5 bases). Germline V gene lookup returns CDR1 SGHNT and CDR2 YYREEE (reference sequence). The V and J ends lost 3 bases and 5 bases respectively, with 9 bases between them. CDR3 length: 12 residues. The CDR3 loop is CASSSERDEQYF. CDR3 DNA sequence: TGTGCCAGCAGCTCTGAGAGGGACGAGCAGTACTTC.

The chain combines TRBV19 with TRBJ1-2, with 8 bases matching TRBD1. The J segment lost 7 bases and the V segment lost 5 bases, leaving 12 bases of the junction unmatched. The CDR3 spans 15 residues. In germline, CDR1 is LNHDA, CDR2 SQIVND (reference sequence). The CDR3 DNA follows: TGTGCCAGTAGTCTCCCCGGACAGGGACGGAGTGGCTACACCTTC. Its protein product is CASSLPGQGRSGYTF.

This chain connects TRBV19 to TRBJ2-5; TRBD2 aligns across 11 bases. From germline, CDR1 is LNHDA and CDR2 SQIVND (reference sequence). V lost 1 base, J lost 5 bases, and 0 bases stayed unmatched. The CDR3 totals 14 residues. CDR3 nucleotide sequence: TGTGCCAGTAGTATAGCTAGCGGGAGGGAGACCCAGTACTTC. Its protein product is CASSIASGRETQYF.

The chain has TRBV12-5 and TRBJ2-1; TRBD1 is a possible D gene (5 bases). The CDR3 is 16 residues long. Germline V gene lookup returns CDR1 LGHNT and CDR2 FRNRAP. Trimming shortened V by 7 bases and J by 6 bases, and 22 bases separated the two germline ends. CDR3 nucleotides: TGTGCTAGTGCACCCACCTTGGGCTCAGGGCCCAATGAGCAGTTCTTC. Protein product: CASAPTLGSGPNEQFF. The full variable domain, in which reference TRBV12-5 and TRBJ2-1 provide the parts outside the CDR3, is DARVTQTPRHKVTEMGQEVTMRCQPILGHNTVFWYRQTMMQGLELLAYFRNRAPLDDSGMPKDRFSAEMPDATLATLKIQPSEPRDSAVYFCASAPTLGSGPNEQFFGPGTRLTVL.

This rearrangement joins TRBV19 to TRBJ2-7; 7 nucleotides align to TRBD1. The germline V gene encodes CDR1 LNHDA and CDR2 SQIVND (reference sequence). V dropped 6 bases and J dropped 4; count of bases not matched to a gene: 15. CDR3 length: 16 residues. The DNA of the CDR3 is TGTGCCAGTAGCTTACTTTACGGGACAGTTCCTTACGAGCAGTACTTC. Protein product: CASSLLYGTVPYEQYF.

This chain uses TRBV28 with TRBJ2-3; 8 bases align to TRBD1. This CDR3 contains 14 residues. V lost 4 bases to trimming and J lost 5 bases; unmatched junction nucleotides: 5. Germline CDR1 reads MDHEN; CDR2 reads SYDVKM. CDR3 sequence reads: CASSSQGAVDTQYF. CDR3 sequence (DNA): TGTGCCAGCAGTTCCCAGGGGGCTGTAGATACGCAGTATTTT.

This rearrangement joins TRBV7-9 to TRBJ2-7; 11 bases fit TRBD1. The CDR3 runs to 16 residues. J gave up 0 bases and V 5 bases, and 6 bases lay outside the gene matches. Germline-derived CDR1 and CDR2 are SEHNR and FQNEAQ (reference sequence). This CDR3 is CASSKTGTGGSYEQYF. The CDR3 coding sequence is TGTGCCAGCAGCAAAACAGGGACAGGGGGCTCCTACGAGCAGTACTTC.

The genes are TRBV7-3 and TRBJ1-2, with 7 bases that match TRBD1. The CDR3 has 13 amino acids. With 3 bases clipped from V and 6 bases from J, the junction kept 4 bases outside the gene matches. The germline CDR1 and CDR2 sequences are SGHTA and FQGTGA. The chain's CDR3 is CASSFDRADGYTF. As DNA, the CDR3 is TGTGCCAGCAGCTTCGACAGGGCCGATGGCTACACCTTC.

The chain links TRBV19 to TRBJ1-1; 7 nucleotides align to TRBD1. The V segment lost 5 bases and the J segment 6 bases; nucleotides outside the gene matches: 9. The CDR3 totals 14 residues. Germline CDR1 is LNHDA and CDR2 is SQIVND (reference sequence). CDR3 sequence (DNA): TGTGCCAGTAGTGAAGGGGGCTTTTCTCCTGAAGCTTTCTTT. This encodes CASSEGGFSPEAFF. The variable domain in full, completed from reference TRBV19 and TRBJ1-1, reads DGGITQSPKYLFRKEGQNVTLSCEQNLNHDAMYWYRQDPGQGLRLIYYSQIVNDFQKGDIAEGYSVSREKKESFPLTVTSAQKNPTAFYLCASSEGGFSPEAFFGQGTRLTVV.